Listed below are T cell receptor beta chains from one sample, sequenced in a study of long-term antiretroviral therapy in people with HIV. Profiled with immunoSEQ multiplex PCR; TCRdb holds only in-frame clones, not every one. The sample holds 20,000 to 30,000 clones, approximately 90% seen once. This material consisted of unsorted PBMCs, taken 1.8 years before starting antiretroviral therapy. These receptor sequences come from a man in his fifties or sixties with HIV. Both conserved end residues are part of each CDR3. The D gene is left open where the match is weak.

J | V | D | DNA | CDR3
TRBJ2-3 | TRBV7-9 | - | TGTGCCAGCAGCCCTTGGGTAGATACGCAGTATTTT | CASSPWVDTQYF
TRBJ2-7 | TRBV7-2 | - | TGTGCCAGCAGCCCCCAAGCCCGGTTAGCCTACGAGCAGTACTTC | CASSPQARLAYEQYF
TRBJ1-2 | TRBV28 | TRBD1 | TGTGCCAGCAGTCCACAGGGGAACTATGGCTACACCTTC | CASSPQGNYGYTF
TRBJ1-6 | TRBV6-1 | - | TGTGCCAGCAGTGAAGGAAGGGGTTCACCCCTCCACTTT | CASSEGRGSPLHF
TRBJ1-2 | TRBV7-3 | - | TGTGCCAGCAGCTTAAGGGCAGGGATCGGTGGCTACACCTTC | CASSLRAGIGGYTF
TRBJ1-6 | TRBV28 | - | TGTGCCAGCAGTTTAACAGGGCATAATTCACCCCTCCACTTT | CASSLTGHNSPLHF
TRBJ2-4 | TRBV25-1 | TRBD2 | TGTGCCAGCAGCCGAGCGGGGATGGCTCGACACATTCAGTACTTC | CASSRAGMARHIQYF
TRBJ2-7 | TRBV5-1 | - | TGCGCCAGCAGCGGGCCCTCCTACGAGCAGTACTTC | CASSGPSYEQYF
TRBJ1-2 | TRBV6-5 | TRBD1 | TGTGCCAGCAGTTACGGATACAGGGGGCGCTTGAATGGCTACACCTTC | CASSYGYRGRLNGYTF
TRBJ1-1 | TRBV5-1 | - | TGCGCCAGCAGCTTTTCGGGGGGCACTGAAGCTTTCTTT | CASSFSGGTEAFF